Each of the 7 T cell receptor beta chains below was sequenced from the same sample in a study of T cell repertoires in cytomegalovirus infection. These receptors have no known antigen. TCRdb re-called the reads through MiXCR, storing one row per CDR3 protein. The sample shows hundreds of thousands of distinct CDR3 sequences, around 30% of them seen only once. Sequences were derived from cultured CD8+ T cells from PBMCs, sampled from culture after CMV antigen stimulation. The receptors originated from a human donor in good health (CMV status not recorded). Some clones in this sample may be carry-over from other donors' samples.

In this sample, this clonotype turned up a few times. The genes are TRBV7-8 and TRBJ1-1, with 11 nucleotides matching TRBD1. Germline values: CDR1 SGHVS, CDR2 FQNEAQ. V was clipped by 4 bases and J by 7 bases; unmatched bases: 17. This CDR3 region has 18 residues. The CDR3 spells CASSWAGTGGHWRDEAFF. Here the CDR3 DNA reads TGTGCCAGCAGCTGGGCCGGGACAGGGGGTCACTGGAGGGATGAAGCTTTCTTT.

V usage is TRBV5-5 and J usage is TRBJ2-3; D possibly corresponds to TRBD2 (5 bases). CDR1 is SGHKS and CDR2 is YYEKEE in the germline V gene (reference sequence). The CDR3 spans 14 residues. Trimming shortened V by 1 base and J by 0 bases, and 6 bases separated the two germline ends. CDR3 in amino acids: CASSLQRSTDTQYF. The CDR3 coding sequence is TGTGCCAGCAGCTTGCAGCGGAGCACAGATACGCAGTATTTT.

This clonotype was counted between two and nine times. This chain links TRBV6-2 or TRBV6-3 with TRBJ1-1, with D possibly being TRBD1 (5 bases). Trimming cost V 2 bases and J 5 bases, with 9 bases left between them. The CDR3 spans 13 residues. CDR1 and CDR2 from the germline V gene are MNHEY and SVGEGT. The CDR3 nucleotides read TGTGCCAGCAGTTACAACAGGCAAACTGAAGCTTTCTTT. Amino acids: CASSYNRQTEAFF.

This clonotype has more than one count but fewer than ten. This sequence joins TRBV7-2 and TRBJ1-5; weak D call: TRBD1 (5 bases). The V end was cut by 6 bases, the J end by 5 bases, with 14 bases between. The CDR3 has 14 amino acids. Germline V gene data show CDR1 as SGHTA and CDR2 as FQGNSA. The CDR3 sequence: CASREDSVYQPQHF. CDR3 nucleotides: TGTGCCAGCAGAGAAGACAGCGTGTATCAGCCCCAGCATTTT.

The CDR3 DNA reads as TGTGCCAGCTCCCCTCGGGGGGGCCCGGCCCTTAGCTCCTACAATGAGCAGTTCTTC. Its translation is CASSPRGGPALSSYNEQFF. The chain has TRBV6-4 and TRBJ2-1, with 8 bases that match TRBD2. Germline V CDR1 and CDR2: MRHNA, SNTAGT. V trimming: 8 bases; J trimming: 0 bases; junction bases outside the gene matches: 18. CDR3 length: 19 amino acids.

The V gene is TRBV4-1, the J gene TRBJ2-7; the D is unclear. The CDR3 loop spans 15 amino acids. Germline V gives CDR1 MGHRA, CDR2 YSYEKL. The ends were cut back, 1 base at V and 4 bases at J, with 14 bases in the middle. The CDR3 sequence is CASSQVRTELYEQYF. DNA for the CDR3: TGCGCCAGCAGCCAAGTGAGAACAGAGCTTTACGAGCAGTACTTC.

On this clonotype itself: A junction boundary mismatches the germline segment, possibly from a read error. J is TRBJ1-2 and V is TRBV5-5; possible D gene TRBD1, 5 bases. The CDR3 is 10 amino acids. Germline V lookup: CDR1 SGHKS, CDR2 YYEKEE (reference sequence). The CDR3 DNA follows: TGTGCCAGCAGCCCACGGGACCTCCACTTC. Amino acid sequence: CASSPRDLHF.